Below, 27 T cell receptor beta chains from the same sample are listed, as sequenced in a study of blood T cell repertoires in COVID-19. TCRdb keeps only in-frame clones here, not all; method: immunoSEQ multiplex PCR. The data show 250,000 to 400,000 clones, with around 89% seen just once and 1.6% held by the top ten. Material for sequencing was peripheral blood. Receptors were obtained from a woman aged 25 to 45 with COVID-19, enrolled during active disease.

This sequence joins TRBV19 and TRBJ2-1, with TRBD2 as a possible D gene (7 bases). Germline V gene data show CDR1 as LNHDA and CDR2 as SQIVND (reference sequence). The CDR3 loop spans 14 amino acids. The V end was cut by 6 bases, the J end by 10 bases, with 19 bases between. The CDR3 protein is CASRGVGGLGEQFF. For the CDR3, the DNA is TGTGCCAGTAGAGGGGTCGGGGGGCTGGGAGAGCAGTTCTTC.

The V call is TRBV4-3, the J call TRBJ2-7; D possibly corresponds to TRBD1 (6 bases). Germline CDR1 is LGHNA and CDR2 is YSLEER. CDR3 size: 15 residues. The V and J ends lost 1 base and 4 bases respectively, with 14 bases between them. This CDR3 reads CASSQVSGGWYEQYF. CDR3 nucleotide sequence: TGCGCCAGCAGCCAAGTATCTGGGGGCTGGTACGAGCAGTACTTC.

V usage is TRBV6-1 and J usage is TRBJ1-6, with D unresolved. The CDR3 is 17 residues long. Germline values: CDR1 MNHNS, CDR2 SASEGT. Trimming removed 1 base from V and 0 bases from J, with 10 bases in between. CDR3 bases: TGTGCCAGCAGTGAAGATAGGTGGAGCTCCTATAATTCACCCCTCCACTTT. It yields the protein CASSEDRWSSYNSPLHF.

This clone was recorded at least ten times. V usage is TRBV2 and J usage is TRBJ1-2; D not resolved. CDR3 size: 16 residues. V gave up 2 bases and J gave up 5 bases, with 18 bases separating them. Germline CDR1 and CDR2: SNHLY and FYNNEI. This chain's CDR3 is CASSESGRLQSYGYTF. CDR3 sequence (DNA): TGTGCCAGCAGTGAAAGTGGTAGGTTACAGAGTTATGGCTACACCTTC. The full variable domain, its missing parts supplied by reference TRBV2 and TRBJ1-2, is EPEVTQTPSHQVTQMGQEVILRCVPISNHLYFYWYRQILGQKVEFLVSFYNNEISEKSEIFDDQFSVERPDGSNFTLKIRSTKLEDSAMYFCASSESGRLQSYGYTFGSGTRLTVV.

J is TRBJ2-3 and V is TRBV28; 8 nucleotides align to TRBD1. V lost 5 bases and J lost 5; bases outside the gene matches: 12. Germline lookup yields CDR1 MDHEN and CDR2 SYDVKM. The CDR3 totals 16 residues. The CDR3 spells CASSAEGQASGDTQYF. The DNA of the CDR3 is TGTGCCAGCAGTGCCGAGGGACAGGCCTCGGGAGATACGCAGTATTTT.

This clone occurred once. The chain uses TRBV30 and TRBJ2-1; 8 bases match TRBD1. The CDR3 has 14 residues. The germline gives CDR1 GTSNPN, CDR2 SVGIG (reference sequence). Losses at the gene ends were 4 bases for V and 3 bases for J; bases not matched to a gene: 5. Written as DNA, the CDR3 is TGTGCCTGGATCGACAGGGGCCTCTACAATGAGCAGTTCTTC. Translating gives CAWIDRGLYNEQFF.

This chain connects TRBV2 to TRBJ2-7, with 9 bases aligning to TRBD1. Germline V CDR1 and CDR2: SNHLY, FYNNEI. After removal of 6 bases from V and 9 bases from J, the junction contained 6 bases not matched to a gene. CDR3 size: 12 residues. In nucleotides, the CDR3 is TGTGCCAGCAGCGATACAGGGGGCTGGCAGTACTTC. It specifies CASSDTGGWQYF.

This clone was observed a handful of times. The chain is built from TRBV27 and TRBJ1-1; D remains unclear. This CDR3 has 14 residues. Germline V gene data show CDR1 as MNHEY and CDR2 as SMNVEV (reference sequence). Trimming left V 3 bases short and J 5 bases short, with 13 bases between. The CDR3 protein is CASSFGSTWTEAFF. The CDR3 coding sequence is TGTGCCAGCAGTTTTGGTTCTACGTGGACTGAAGCTTTCTTT.

The J gene is TRBJ1-2, the V gene TRBV5-5; D unresolved. CDR1 is SGHKS, CDR2 YYEKEE, per germline (reference sequence). This CDR3 is built from 13 residues. Trimming shortened V by 4 bases and J by 7 bases, and 14 bases separated the two germline ends. Here the CDR3 DNA reads TGTGCCAGCAGCCTGGAGGAGGCCCTTGGCTACACCTTC. Translated, it gives CASSLEEALGYTF. Drawing the rest from reference TRBV5-5 and TRBJ1-2, the complete variable domain is DAGVTQSPTHLIKTRGQQVTLRCSPISGHKSVSWYQQVLGQGPQFIFQYYEKEERGRGNFPDRFSARQFPNYSSELNVNALLLGDSALYLCASSLEEALGYTFGSGTRLTVV.

The genes are TRBV9 and TRBJ1-2; unclear D gene. V was trimmed by 3 bases and J by 8 bases, leaving 5 bases between them. The CDR3 is 10 amino acids. Germline-derived CDR1 and CDR2 are SGDLS and YYNGEE. The CDR3 DNA reads as TGTGCCAGCAGCGGTGAGGGCTACACCTTC. Protein product: CASSGEGYTF.

As for this clone: The sample holds other DNA sequences that translate to the same CDR3. As DNA, the CDR3 is TGTGCCAGCAGTTACTCACCAGCGAACTATGGCTACACCTTC. This translates into CASSYSPANYGYTF. The chain recombines TRBV6-5 with TRBJ1-2; D gene uncertain. CDR1 and CDR2 from the germline V gene are MNHEY and SVGAGI. CDR3 size: 14 residues. Trimming left V 0 bases short and J 2 bases short, with 7 bases between.

This clone was seen only a few times. The CDR3 loop is CASSLTGTNNEKLFF. CDR3 bases: TGCGCCAGCAGCCTAACCGGGACAAATAATGAAAAACTGTTTTTT. This chain connects TRBV5-1 to TRBJ1-4; tentatively, D is TRBD1 (6 bases). The V gene lost 4 bases and the J gene lost 4 bases, with 14 bases spanning the gap. This CDR3 comprises 15 residues. From germline, CDR1 is SGHRS and CDR2 YFSETQ.

This clone was observed a few times. CDR3 in DNA: TGTGCTTCCACCACAGGGGCCCTCTCTGGGGCCAACGTCCTGACTTTC. As protein: CASTTGALSGANVLTF. V usage is TRBV30 and J usage is TRBJ2-6, with 7 bases identical to TRBD1. Germline assignment: CDR1 GTSNPN and CDR2 SVGIG (reference sequence). The CDR3 totals 16 residues.

The chain is built from TRBV18 and TRBJ2-2; 13 bases map to TRBD2. This CDR3 contains 17 residues. The germline CDR1 and CDR2 sequences are KGHSH and LQKENI. The V gene end was trimmed by 2 bases and the J gene end by 3 bases; junction bases not matched to a gene: 3. This chain's CDR3 is CASSPSTSGGHTGELFF. CDR3 nucleotide sequence: TGTGCCAGCTCACCATCGACTAGCGGGGGGCACACCGGGGAGCTGTTTTTT.

The rearrangement links TRBV12-5 to TRBJ1-2; no clear D gene. V lost 6 bases, J lost 8 bases, and 10 bases lay in between. The CDR3 extends over 11 amino acids. CDR1 and CDR2 from the germline V gene are LGHNT and FRNRAP. The DNA for the CDR3 is TGTGCTAGTGGCGCCGGGAACGGCTACACCTTC. This translates into CASGAGNGYTF.

The V and J genes are TRBV19 and TRBJ1-5, with a tentative D call TRBD1 (6 bases). V was trimmed by 2 bases and J by 0 bases, leaving 11 bases between them. The CDR3 runs to 16 residues. Germline V gives CDR1 LNHDA, CDR2 SQIVND (reference sequence). CDR3 DNA: TGTGCCAGTAGTATAAGGGGGACCTATAGCAATCAGCCCCAGCATTTT. It is translated as CASSIRGTYSNQPQHF. The full variable domain, completed using reference TRBV19 and TRBJ1-5, is DGGITQSPKYLFRKEGQNVTLSCEQNLNHDAMYWYRQDPGQGLRLIYYSQIVNDFQKGDIAEGYSVSREKKESFPLTVTSAQKNPTAFYLCASSIRGTYSNQPQHFGDGTRLSIL.

DNA of the CDR3: TGTGCCAGCACAACACAGGGGACGGGTGCTTTCTTT. Its protein product is CASTTQGTGAFF. The V gene is TRBV6-5, the J gene TRBJ1-1, with 7 bases lining up with TRBD1. The V gene's germline CDR1 is MNHEY and CDR2 SVGAGI. The J segment lost 11 bases and the V segment lost 7 bases, leaving 10 bases of the junction unmatched. This CDR3 has 12 amino acids.

The chain recombines TRBV11-2 with TRBJ1-1, with D perhaps TRBD1 (5 bases). V was pared by 0 bases and J by 5 bases, with 10 bases between. The CDR3 is 14 amino acids. CDR1 is SGHAT, CDR2 FQNNGV, per germline. The CDR3 is CASSLEQVVTEAFF. Here the CDR3 DNA reads TGTGCCAGCAGCTTAGAACAGGTGGTTACTGAAGCTTTCTTT.

The chain recombines TRBV18 with TRBJ2-6; possibly TRBD1 for D (5 bases). The germline gives CDR1 KGHSH, CDR2 LQKENI. CDR3 length: 17 residues. V lost 5 bases to trimming and J lost 0 bases, with 14 bases between them. The CDR3, as DNA: TGTGCCAGCTCAGTGACAGCAACCCTCTCTGGGGCCAACGTCCTGACTTTC. This codes for CASSVTATLSGANVLTF. The variable domain in full, with the rest retrieved from reference TRBV18 and TRBJ2-6, is NAGVMQNPRHLVRRRGQEARLRCSPMKGHSHVYWYRQLPEEGLKFMVYLQKENIIDESGMPKERFSAEFPKEGPSILRIQQVVRGDSAAYFCASSVTATLSGANVLTFGAGSRLTVL.

The genes are TRBV9 and TRBJ2-1; D uncertain. V was shortened by 2 bases and J by 2 bases, with 11 bases between the two germline ends. The CDR3 covers 15 residues. The germline gives CDR1 SGDLS, CDR2 YYNGEE. The CDR3: CASSVLSSTYNEQFF. The CDR3 coding sequence is TGTGCCAGCAGCGTTCTATCCTCAACCTACAATGAGCAGTTCTTC.

This chain links TRBV6-2 or TRBV6-3 with TRBJ1-1; maybe TRBD1 (6 bases). From germline, CDR1 is MNHEY and CDR2 SVGEGT. V was cut by 2 bases and J by 4 bases, with 11 bases left in between. The CDR3 has 14 residues. CDR3 nucleotides: TGTGCCAGCAGTTACGGCTCAGGGGTCACTGAAGCTTTCTTT. Encoded protein: CASSYGSGVTEAFF.

V usage is TRBV6-2 or TRBV6-3 and J usage is TRBJ1-5; 8 positions agree with TRBD1. The CDR3 contains 16 residues. From germline, CDR1 is MNHEY and CDR2 SVGEGT. V dropped 0 bases and J dropped 2; count of bases not matched to a gene: 3. The DNA for the CDR3 is TGTGCCAGCAGTTACTCGGACAGGGCGGGCAATCAGCCCCAGCATTTT. Its protein product is CASSYSDRAGNQPQHF.

This clone was seen more than once but under ten times. This chain links TRBV30 with TRBJ1-1; the D gene is possibly TRBD1 (6 bases). The CDR3 has 14 residues. V dropped 5 bases and J dropped 0 bases, with 13 bases sitting between them. Germline CDR1 GTSNPN, CDR2 SVGIG (reference sequence). The CDR3 coding sequence is TGTGCCTGGGGTAAGGACAGACTGAACACTGAAGCTTTCTTT. It codes for CAWGKDRLNTEAFF.

The chain joins TRBV18 to TRBJ2-6; 7 bases match TRBD1. With V trimmed by 3 bases and J by 0 bases, 5 bases remained unmatched. Germline V gene data show CDR1 as KGHSH and CDR2 as LQKENI. This CDR3 has 17 residues. The DNA of the CDR3 is TGTGCCAGCTCACCGATGGGACAGATCTCTGGGGCCAACGTCCTGACTTTC. It yields the protein CASSPMGQISGANVLTF.

This rearrangement joins TRBV30 to TRBJ2-7; D gene ambiguous. V was clipped by 0 bases and J by 7 bases, with 10 bases between them. The CDR3 covers 12 residues. The germline V gene has CDR1 GTSNPN and CDR2 SVGIG (reference sequence). Here the CDR3 reads CAWSVLSREQYF. The CDR3 nucleotides read TGTGCCTGGAGTGTACTCTCCCGGGAGCAGTACTTC. Combining the CDR3 with reference TRBV30 and TRBJ2-7 gives the whole variable domain SQTIHQWPATLVQPVGSPLSLECTVEGTSNPNLYWYRQAAGRGLQLLFYSVGIGQISSEVPQNLSASRPQDRQFILSSKKLLLSDSGFYLCAWSVLSREQYFGPGTRLTVT.

This clone has more than one count but fewer than ten. The chain couples TRBV4-2 to TRBJ2-7, with 9 bases matching TRBD2. This CDR3 has 16 residues. Losses at the gene ends were 0 bases for V and 6 bases for J; bases not matched to a gene: 9. Germline V gene sequence: CDR1 LGHNA, CDR2 YNFKEQ. CDR3 coding DNA: TGTGCCAGCAGCCAAGATGGGGCTAGCGGGGCTGGCGAGCAGTACTTC. Amino acids: CASSQDGASGAGEQYF.

Regarding this clone: This specimen includes other DNA sequences encoding the same CDR3. The chain combines TRBV28 with TRBJ2-7, with 15 bases fitting TRBD2. Trimming took 4 bases from V and 7 from J; bases not matched to a gene: 5. CDR1 MDHEN and CDR2 SYDVKM come from the germline V gene. This CDR3 contains 15 residues. The CDR3 here is CASSSRTSGGGEQYV. Here the CDR3 DNA reads TGTGCCAGCAGTTCCCGGACTAGCGGGGGGGGAGAGCAGTACGTC.